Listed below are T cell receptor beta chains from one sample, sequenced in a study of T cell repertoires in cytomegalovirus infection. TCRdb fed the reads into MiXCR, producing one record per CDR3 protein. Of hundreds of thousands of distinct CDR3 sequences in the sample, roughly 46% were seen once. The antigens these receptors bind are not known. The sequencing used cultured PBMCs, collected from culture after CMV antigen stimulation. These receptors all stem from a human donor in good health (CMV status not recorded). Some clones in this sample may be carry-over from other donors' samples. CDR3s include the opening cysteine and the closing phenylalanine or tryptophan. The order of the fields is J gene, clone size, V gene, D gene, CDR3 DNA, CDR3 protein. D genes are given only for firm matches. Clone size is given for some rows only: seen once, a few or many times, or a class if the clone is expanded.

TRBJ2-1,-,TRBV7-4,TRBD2,TGTGCCAGCAGCTTAAGACTAGCGCTTAATGAGCAGTTCTTC,CASSLRLALNEQFF
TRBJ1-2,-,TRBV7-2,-,TGTGCCAGCAGCTTAGGGGCAGTCTATGGCTACACCTTC,CASSLGAVYGYTF
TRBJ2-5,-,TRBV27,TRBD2,TGTGCCAGCAGTCCCCCGGGACTAGGGCGTTACCAAGAGACCCAGTACTTC,CASSPPGLGRYQETQYF
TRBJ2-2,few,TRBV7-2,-,TGTGCCAGCAGCTCGGAGCAGTTAACATACACCGGGGAGCTGTTTTTT,CASSSEQLTYTGELFF
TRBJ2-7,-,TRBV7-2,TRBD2,TGTGCCAGCAGCTTACGCCCTAGCGGGGGGAGCTCCTACGAGCAGTACTTC,CASSLRPSGGSSYEQYF
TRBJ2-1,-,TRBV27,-,TGTGCCAGCAGGGATGTTGGGGGGCCTAGGGATGAGCAGTTCTTC,CASRDVGGPRDEQFF
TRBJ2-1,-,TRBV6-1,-,TGTGCCAGCAGGGATCCGGGACGGGCATCCAATGAGCAGTTCTTC,CASRDPGRASNEQFF
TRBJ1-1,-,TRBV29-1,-,TGCAGCGTTGCCGGTCGGATGAACACTGAAGCTTTCTTT,CSVAGRMNTEAFF
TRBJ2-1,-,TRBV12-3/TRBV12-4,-,TGTGCCAGCAGTCCTGCGGGACGAGGCGTCAATGAGCAGTTCTTC,CASSPAGRGVNEQFF
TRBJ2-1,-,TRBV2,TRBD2,TGTGCCAGCGGGGATGGACTAGATATTGGTGAGCAGTTCTTC,CASGDGLDIGEQFF
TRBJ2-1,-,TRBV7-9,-,TGTGCCAGCAGGATTTCCGTCTACCTCGATGAGCAGTTCTTC,CASRISVYLDEQFF
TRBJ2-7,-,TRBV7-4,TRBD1,TGTGCCAGCAGTTTGATAATGGGACAGATGATCTACGAGCAGTACTTC,CASSLIMGQMIYEQYF
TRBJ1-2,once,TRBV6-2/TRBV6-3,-,TGTGCCAGCAGTTATCAGGATGGCTACACCTTC,CASSYQDGYTF
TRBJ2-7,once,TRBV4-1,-,TGCGCCAGCAGCCAAGAATCCGGGAGATTAGGGGAGCAGTACTTC,CASSQESGRLGEQYF
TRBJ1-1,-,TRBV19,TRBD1,TGTGCCAGTAGTATAAGAAGGGGGCGGCATATGAACACTGAAGCTTTCTTT,CASSIRRGRHMNTEAFF
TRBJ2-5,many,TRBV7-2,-,TGTGCCAGCAGCAAACGGGACTCAGAGACCCAGTACTTC,CASSKRDSETQYF
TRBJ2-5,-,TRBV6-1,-,TGTGCCAGCAGTGAAAACCCAGCAAAAGAGACCCAGTACTTC,CASSENPAKETQYF
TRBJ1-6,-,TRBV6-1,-,TGTGCCAGCAGAGTATCATGGGATTCACCCCTCCACTTT,CASRVSWDSPLHF
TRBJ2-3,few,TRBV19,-,TGTGCCAGTAGTGTACAGAGAACAGATACGCAGTATTTT,CASSVQRTDTQYF
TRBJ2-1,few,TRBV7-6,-,TGTGCCAGCAGCTTAACCCACGTCGAAGACGCAACGTTCTACAATGAGCAGTTCTTC,CASSLTHVEDATFYNEQFF
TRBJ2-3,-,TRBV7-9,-,TGTGCCAGCAGCGTTGGTTGGGTCCAACAGGGAAACACAGATACGCAGTATTTT,CASSVGWVQQGNTDTQYF
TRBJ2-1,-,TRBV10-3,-,TGTGCCATCAGTGAGTCTGAGGACAATGAGCAGTTCTTC,CAISESEDNEQFF
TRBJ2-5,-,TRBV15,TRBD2,TGTGCCACCAGCGTCCCGGGAGGGCGGGAGACCCAGTACTTC,CATSVPGGRETQYF
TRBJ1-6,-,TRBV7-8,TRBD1,TGTGCCAGCAGCCACCGGGACAGAAATTCACCCCTCCACTTT,CASSHRDRNSPLHF
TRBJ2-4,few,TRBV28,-,TGTGCCAGCACCCCCGGGGCAGGGGAAGTGGACAAAAACATTCAGTACTTC,CASTPGAGEVDKNIQYF
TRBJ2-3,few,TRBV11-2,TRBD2,TGTGCCAGCAGCCATTATAGGACTAGCGGGGGGGCGTTAGCAGATACGCAGTATTTT,CASSHYRTSGGALADTQYF
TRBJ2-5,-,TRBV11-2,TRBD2,TGTGCCAGCAGCCAAGGGCTAGCGGGAGGAAGGGAGACCCAGTACTTC,CASSQGLAGGRETQYF
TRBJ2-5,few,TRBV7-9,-,TGTGCCAGCAGGGAGGCAGAGACCCAGTACTTC,CASREAETQYF
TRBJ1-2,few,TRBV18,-,TGTGCCAGCTCACCACCGGGACACCAAGCCACCTATGGCTACACCTTC,CASSPPGHQATYGYTF
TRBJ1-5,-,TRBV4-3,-,TGCGCCAGCAGCCAAAGGATCGCATCAGGGAGCAATCAGCCCCAGCATTTT,CASSQRIASGSNQPQHF
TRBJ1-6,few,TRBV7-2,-,TGTGCCAGCAGCTTAAGGTCCAAACCCCTCCACTTT,CASSLRSKPLHF
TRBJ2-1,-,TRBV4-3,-,TGCGCCAGCAGCCAAGAAGTAGGGGGAGCACCAGAGCAGTTCTTC,CASSQEVGGAPEQFF
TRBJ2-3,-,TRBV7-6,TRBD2,TGTGCCAGCAGCAACCAACTAGCGGGAGGCACAGATACGCAGTATTTT,CASSNQLAGGTDTQYF
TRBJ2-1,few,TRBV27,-,TGTGCCAGCAGAACCGGGCCTTACAATGAGCAGTTCTTC,CASRTGPYNEQFF
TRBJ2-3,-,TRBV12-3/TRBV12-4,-,TGTGCCAGCAGCCAAGGGGTCCTTCAGTATTTT,CASSQGVLQYF
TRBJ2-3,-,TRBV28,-,TGTGCCAGCAGTTCCTTCCCGGGAAAAGCAGATATCACAGATACGCAGTATTTT,CASSSFPGKADITDTQYF
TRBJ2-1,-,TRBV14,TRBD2,TGTGCCAGCAGCCAAGATTTGGGACTAGCTATTGAGCAGTTCTTC,CASSQDLGLAIEQFF
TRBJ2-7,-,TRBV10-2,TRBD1,TGCGCCAGCAGTGACAGGGGGCAATTATCCTACGAGCAGTACTTC,CASSDRGQLSYEQYF
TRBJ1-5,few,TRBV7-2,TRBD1,TGTGCCAGCAGCTGGCTTCCCGGGACAGGGGGGAGTCAGCCCCAGCATTTT,CASSWLPGTGGSQPQHF
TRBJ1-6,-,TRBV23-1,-,TGCGCCAGCAGTCAAGTCGGGGGCGCAAATTCACCCCTCCACTTT,CASSQVGGANSPLHF